This is a list of T cell receptor beta chains from one sample in a study of blood T cell repertoires in COVID-19. The repertoire was sequenced with immunoSEQ multiplex PCR; TCRdb's copy has only in-frame clones and lacks some. The data hold around 230,000 clones, with 75% to 90% observed a single time. Material for sequencing was peripheral blood. The receptors here all came from a man aged 30 to 39 who had recovered from COVID-19. Both conserved end residues are part of each CDR3. The D gene is left open where the match is weak. Not all rows give a size; the values are once, few, many and, for expanded clones, a class.

size,D,J,V,DNA,CDR3
.,.,TRBJ2-2,TRBV5-4,TGTGCCAGCAGCTTGGATCCGACGGGGAACACCGGGGAGCTGTTTTTT,CASSLDPTGNTGELFF
.,.,TRBJ1-1,TRBV11-2,TGTGCCAGCAGCTTAGGCCTCGGGGACACTGAAGCTTTCTTT,CASSLGLGDTEAFF
.,TRBD1,TRBJ1-1,TRBV7-6,TGTGCCAGCAGCGCGGGACAGGGCGGGTTGAACACTGAAGCTTTCTTT,CASSAGQGGLNTEAFF
.,TRBD1,TRBJ2-3,TRBV11-3,TGTGCCAGCAGCCATAGCACAGGGGGCATTACAGATACGCAGTATTTT,CASSHSTGGITDTQYF
.,.,TRBJ2-1,TRBV2,TGTGCCAGCAGACCCCACCAGGGGAATGCCTACAATGAGCAGTTCTTC,CASRPHQGNAYNEQFF
.,.,TRBJ1-1,TRBV18,TGTGCCAGCTCACCTCCTACAGGACACAACGCAGCTTTCTTT,CASSPPTGHNAAFF
.,TRBD1,TRBJ2-2,TRBV10-3,TGTGCCATCAGTAGGGGGACAGGTATCACCGGGGAGCTGTTTTTT,CAISRGTGITGELFF
.,.,TRBJ1-3,TRBV7-9,TGTGCCAGCAGCCCGGTCCGGTCTGGAAACACCATATATTTT,CASSPVRSGNTIYF
.,TRBD1,TRBJ1-2,TRBV7-2,TGTGCCAGCAGCTTAGGACAGGGGGCCATCTATGGCTACACCTTC,CASSLGQGAIYGYTF
.,.,TRBJ2-7,TRBV6-2/TRBV6-3,TGTGCCAGCAGTTACTCGATGGGCCGGGGTTCCGACGAGCAGTACTTC,CASSYSMGRGSDEQYF
.,TRBD1,TRBJ2-7,TRBV27,TGTGCCAGCAGTCTGGACAGGGGCTACGAGCAGTACTTC,CASSLDRGYEQYF
.,.,TRBJ1-1,TRBV12-5,TGTGCTAGTGGGTTCACAAACACTGAAGCTTTCTTT,CASGFTNTEAFF
once,TRBD1,TRBJ2-7,TRBV6-1,TGTGCCAGCAGTGCCCAGGGACAGGGGGCCTTCTACGAGCAGTACTTC,CASSAQGQGAFYEQYF
.,TRBD1,TRBJ2-7,TRBV4-1,TGCGCCAGCAGCCAAACCGGGACAGACAACTACGAGCAGTACTTC,CASSQTGTDNYEQYF
.,TRBD1,TRBJ1-1,TRBV13,TGTGCCAGCAGCGCCCCGACAGGGCACGCTGAAGCTTTCTTT,CASSAPTGHAEAFF
.,.,TRBJ1-1,TRBV19,TGTGCCAGTAGTATCGGTGAGCCCAAAGCTTTCTTT,CASSIGEPKAFF
.,TRBD1,TRBJ1-5,TRBV11-2,TGTGCCAGCAGCCTGGCGCCGGGACAGGGGTCGCTTAGCAATCAGCCCCAGCATTTT,CASSLAPGQGSLSNQPQHF
.,.,TRBJ1-2,TRBV27,TGTGCCAGCAGTTTTGGACAGCAACACTATGGCTACACCTTC,CASSFGQQHYGYTF
.,TRBD1,TRBJ1-6,TRBV5-1,TGCGCCAGCAGCTCAGCAAGGACAGGGATTTCACCCCTCCACTTT,CASSSARTGISPLHF
.,TRBD1,TRBJ2-2,TRBV3-1/TRBV3-2,TGTGCCAGCAGCCCCAGGGACAGGCCCCGGGGGGAGCTGTTTTTT,CASSPRDRPRGELFF
.,TRBD1,TRBJ2-7,TRBV7-9,TGTGCCAGCAGCTTAGCGGGACAGGGTCCCTCCTACGAGCAGTACTTC,CASSLAGQGPSYEQYF
.,.,TRBJ1-2,TRBV7-2,TGTGCCAGCAGCTTAGCGAGCAGGGTCTCAGGCTATGGCTACACCTTC,CASSLASRVSGYGYTF
.,TRBD2,TRBJ2-7,TRBV29-1,TGCAGCGTCAGCGGGGGGGACGTCTACGAGCAGTACTTC,CSVSGGDVYEQYF
.,TRBD1,TRBJ2-1,TRBV5-1,TGCGCCAGCAGCCCTGACAGGGGTCCCTACAATGAGCAGTTCTTC,CASSPDRGPYNEQFF
.,.,TRBJ2-2,TRBV5-6,TGTGCCAGCAGCTATTACTCTGGGGAGCTGTTTTTT,CASSYYSGELFF
.,.,TRBJ2-3,TRBV5-1,TGCGCCAGCAGCTTGGAGGGGGTAGCCTTACCAGATACGCAGTATTTT,CASSLEGVALPDTQYF
.,.,TRBJ1-3,TRBV19,TGTGCCAGTAGTATAGGCTCAGGATCTGGAAACACCATATATTTT,CASSIGSGSGNTIYF
.,.,TRBJ1-6,TRBV2,TGTGCCAGCAGTGAATATAGAGGTTCACCCCTCCACTTT,CASSEYRGSPLHF
.,.,TRBJ1-6,TRBV4-3,TGCGCCAGCAGCCAGGACTGGTATTCACCCCTCCACTTT,CASSQDWYSPLHF
many,TRBD1,TRBJ1-1,TRBV5-1,TGCGCCAGCAGCTTGGAGGGCCAGGGGGCGACTGAAGCTTTCTTT,CASSLEGQGATEAFF
.,.,TRBJ2-1,TRBV21-1,TGTGCCAGCAGCAAAGAAGATCGCAGGGGGGATGAGCAGTTCTTC,CASSKEDRRGDEQFF
.,.,TRBJ1-4,TRBV11-1,TGTGCCAGCGGGGCGGTGAATAATGAAAAACTGTTTTTT,CASGAVNNEKLFF
.,TRBD2,TRBJ2-1,TRBV6-6,TGTGCCAGTTCAATATACGGGGGGGTCTCCTACAATGAGCAGTTCTTC,CASSIYGGVSYNEQFF
.,.,TRBJ2-1,TRBV18,TGTGCCAGCTCACCACTAATAGGCCAGGGTAAGATCGGTGAGCAGTTCTTC,CASSPLIGQGKIGEQFF
.,.,TRBJ1-2,TRBV4-1,TGCGCCAGCAGCCAAGAGGGACACGCAAACTATGGCTACACCTTC,CASSQEGHANYGYTF
.,.,TRBJ1-3,TRBV30,TGTGCCTGGAGTCTCCGGGGCACCATATATTTT,CAWSLRGTIYF
.,.,TRBJ1-6,TRBV2,TGTGCCAGCAGGGCGGGGCTCGATTCACCCCTCCACTTT,CASRAGLDSPLHF
.,.,TRBJ1-6,TRBV27,TGTGCCAGCAGTCCACCTCCACGGCAGACAAATTCACCCCTCCACTTT,CASSPPPRQTNSPLHF
.,.,TRBJ1-5,TRBV21-1,TGTGCCAGCAGCAGCGACAGAAAGCAAACCAATCAGCCCCAGCATTTT,CASSSDRKQTNQPQHF